This TCR beta chain was obtained from a study of cytomegalovirus exposure and HLA in healthy donors. The CDR3 length is 14 residues. CDR1 and CDR2 (germline): SGHKS, YYEKEE (reference sequence). V was pared by 4 bases and J by 3 bases, with 14 bases between. PCR used 60 Vbeta primers and 13 Jbeta primers. The method was immunoSEQ multiplex PCR; TCRdb's version includes in-frame clones alone and lacks a portion of them. This table holds some 110,000 clones, 8% to 10% found once. This clone was observed a handful of times. Its antigen is currently unknown. Everyone who donated was a healthy bone marrow donor. Study findings and constraints: Cytomegalovirus-associated status was assigned to about 170 TCR beta chains. Later analysis placed DRB1 highest and HLA-C lowest in TCR association rates, which differed by HLA locus.

The sequenced sample was PBMCs. The TCR originated in a man younger than 45 in good health and CMV-seronegative. The genes are TRBV5-5 and TRBJ2-7, with D perhaps matching TRBD2 (6 bases). The chain's CDR3 is CASSPTSLNYEQYF. The CDR3 bases are TGTGCCAGCAGCCCTACTAGCTTAAACTACGAGCAGTACTTC.